This T cell receptor (beta chain) came from a study of identical twins. Study-wide results and limits: The same donors were not followed; conclusions instead depended on cross-sectional statistical analysis. Zero-insertion findings could be partly confounded by invariant cells (MAIT and iNKT cells). Out-of-frame beta chain sequences displayed weaker excess sharing between twins.

CDR3 size: 14 residues. Deletions cut 6 bases from V and 4 bases from J, with 18 bases between. Germline V gene data show CDR1 as DFQATT and CDR2 as SNEGSKA (reference sequence). With regard to this clonotype: Its matching antigen is unknown.

Unique molecular identifiers were present on the cDNA, which also gained a universal primer site by template switching. From the 5' RACE reads, TCRdb called clonotypes with MiXCR, one entry per CDR3 protein. Counted here are about 810,000 distinct CDR3 sequences, over 9% occurring once; the ten biggest clones make up about 1.5%. Another study also made use of these data, one on yellow fever vaccine responses in identical twins.

This sequence was found in a woman younger than 30 in good health. The rearrangement uses TRBV20-1 and TRBJ1-2; possible D gene TRBD1, 5 bases. Sequencing was carried out using PBMCs. The chain's CDR3 is CSAIRQGEVYGYTF. The CDR3, as DNA: TGCAGTGCCATCCGGCAGGGAGAGGTCTATGGCTACACCTTC.